This entry lists 25 T cell receptor beta chains sequenced from one sample in a study of neurological immune-mediated disorders. Each CDR3 protein is one row after TCRdb ran MiXCR on the 5' RACE reads. The sample has 84,000 or so distinct CDR3 sequences; about 9.3% are singletons. Material for sequencing was PBMCs. Every receptor here comes from a man between 40 and 49 years old in good health.

This clonotype was observed many times. The chain employs TRBV7-9 and TRBJ1-6; D remains unclear. Trimming removed 5 bases from V and 10 bases from J, with 15 bases in between. The CDR3 is 14 amino acids. Germline V CDR1 and CDR2: SEHNR, FQNEAQ (reference sequence). CDR3 protein: CASSQDLGASPLHF. The CDR3 DNA sequence: TGTGCCAGCAGCCAGGATTTAGGAGCATCACCCCTCCACTTT.

This clonotype occurred many times. The chain uses TRBV7-9 and TRBJ1-6, with D perhaps TRBD1 (5 bases). Germline CDR1 is SEHNR and CDR2 is FQNEAQ (reference sequence). Trimming removed 4 bases at V and 3 bases at J, with 7 bases between. This CDR3 region has 14 residues. The CDR3 nucleotides read TGTGCCAGCAGCTACAGGCTCTATAATTCACCCCTCCACTTT. It is translated as CASSYRLYNSPLHF.

This clonotype was counted ten times or more. This chain uses TRBV5-1 with TRBJ2-4; D could derive from TRBD1 or TRBD2 (5 bases each). Germline CDR1 reads SGHRS; CDR2 reads YFSETQ. The CDR3 is 17 amino acids. Trimming removed 4 bases from V and 0 bases from J, with 17 bases in between. The CDR3 spells CASSTGGEAPAKNIQYF. CDR3 nucleotide sequence: TGCGCCAGCAGCACTGGGGGAGAAGCCCCAGCCAAAAACATTCAGTACTTC.

This clonotype was observed many times. This sequence joins TRBV6-1 and TRBJ1-2; D call uncertain. Germline-derived CDR1 and CDR2 are MNHNS and SASEGT. This CDR3 contains 13 residues. The V and J ends lost 0 bases and 8 bases respectively, with 10 bases between them. The CDR3 nucleotides read TGTGCCAGCAGTGAAGCAAACGGCCAAGGCTACACCTTC. Translation: CASSEANGQGYTF.

This clonotype was picked up many times. This chain uses TRBV9 with TRBJ1-6, with TRBD1 matching over 11 bases. Germline trimming cut 4 bases from V and 9 bases from J; bases unmatched to any gene: 3. The CDR3 length is 14 residues. Germline V gene data show CDR1 as SGDLS and CDR2 as YYNGEE. For the CDR3, the DNA is TGTGCCAGCAGCCAAGGGACAGGGGGTTCACCCCTCCACTTT. Amino acids: CASSQGTGGSPLHF.

This clonotype was found many times. The CDR3 spells CASSLLTPSNTGELFF. CDR3 DNA sequence: TGCGCCAGCAGCTTGTTGACACCCTCGAACACCGGGGAGCTGTTTTTT. J is TRBJ2-2 and V is TRBV5-1; D not resolved. Germline CDR1 SGHRS, CDR2 YFSETQ. Trimming cost V 1 base and J 0 bases, with 10 bases left between them. This CDR3 has 16 residues.

In the case of this clonotype: Since a much larger clone is just one base distant, this may be a read error. The rearrangement joins TRBV7-8 to TRBJ2-2; 7 bases match TRBD1. In germline, CDR1 is SGHVS, CDR2 FQNEAQ. There are 12 residues in the CDR3. The CDR3 here is CAISRGTGELFF. In DNA, the CDR3 is TGTGCCATCAGCAGGGGGACCGGGGAGCTGTTTTTT. Combining the CDR3 with reference TRBV7-8 and TRBJ2-2 gives the whole variable domain GAGVSQSPRYKVAKRGQDVALRCDPISGHVSLFWYQQALGQGPEFLTYFQNEAQLDKSGLPSDRFFAERPEGSVSTLKIQRTQQEDSAVYLCAISRGTGELFFGEGSRLTVL.

This clonotype was seen repeatedly, ten times or more. This chain uses TRBV9 with TRBJ2-3; 10 bases line up with TRBD2. Looked up from germline, CDR1 is SGDLS and CDR2 is YYNGEE. CDR3 length: 15 amino acids. The V segment lost 4 bases and the J segment 4 bases; nucleotides outside the gene matches: 6. In nucleotides, the CDR3 is TGTGCCAGCAGCAACAGCGGGGGGGCCTCAGATACGCAGTATTTT. Its translation: CASSNSGGASDTQYF. The variable domain in full, with the rest retrieved from reference TRBV9 and TRBJ2-3, is DSGVTQTPKHLITATGQRVTLRCSPRSGDLSVYWYQQSLDQGLQFLIQYYNGEERAKGNILERFSAQQFPDLHSELNLSSLELGDSALYFCASSNSGGASDTQYFGPGTRLTVL.

Many counts were recorded for this clonotype. The chain employs TRBV2 and TRBJ2-2; maybe TRBD1 (5 bases). Deletions cut 7 bases from V and 6 bases from J, with 12 bases between. Germline V gene lookup returns CDR1 SNHLY and CDR2 FYNNEI. This CDR3 contains 13 residues. Written as DNA, the CDR3 is TGTGCCAGCACTAAGGACATGGCCGGGGAGCTGTTTTTT. Protein product: CASTKDMAGELFF.

The chain recombines TRBV15 with TRBJ1-2; possible D gene TRBD1, 5 bases. CDR1 and CDR2 (germline): LNHNV, YYDKDF (reference sequence). V lost 6 bases, J lost 5 bases, and 16 bases lay in between. The CDR3 covers 14 residues. The CDR3 is CATRFRGQAYGYTF. CDR3 DNA: TGTGCCACCAGGTTCCGCGGACAAGCGTATGGCTACACCTTC.

This clonotype was observed at least ten times. The chain uses TRBV7-2 and TRBJ2-7; 8 bases agree with TRBD1. Germline V CDR1 and CDR2: SGHTA, FQGNSA. With 1 base clipped from V and 5 bases from J, the junction kept 10 bases outside the gene matches. This CDR3 is 16 amino acids long. The CDR3 bases are TGTGCCAGCAGCTTAGGGACAGGGTATCGGACGGACGAGCAGTACTTC. Its protein product is CASSLGTGYRTDEQYF.

This clonotype was counted ten times or more. The rearrangement links TRBV28 to TRBJ2-1; D is uncertain. V was shortened by 1 base and J by 9 bases, with 7 bases between the two germline ends. Germline loops: CDR1 MDHEN, CDR2 SYDVKM. The CDR3 covers 12 residues. The CDR3 spells CASSLSELEQFF. CDR3 nucleotides: TGTGCCAGCAGTTTATCTGAGCTTGAGCAGTTCTTC.

This clonotype came up many times. The rearrangement joins TRBV29-1 to TRBJ2-3, with 14 bases matching TRBD2. Germline assignment: CDR1 SQVTM and CDR2 ANQGSEA. The CDR3 covers 19 residues. The V segment lost 0 bases and the J segment 2 bases; nucleotides outside the gene matches: 10. As DNA, the CDR3 is TGCAGCGTTGAAGATCCGGGGACTAGCGGGAGCGCGTACACAGATACGCAGTATTTT. Residues: CSVEDPGTSGSAYTDTQYF.

This clonotype occurred many times. CDR3 loop: CASSLEGGLAETQYF. The CDR3 DNA sequence: TGCGCCAGCAGCTTGGAGGGGGGACTAGCGGAGACCCAGTACTTC. The J gene is TRBJ2-5, the V gene TRBV5-1, with 10 bases identical to TRBD2. V was clipped by 0 bases and J by 5 bases; unmatched bases: 4. The CDR3 length is 15 residues. The V gene's germline CDR1 is SGHRS and CDR2 YFSETQ.

In this sample, this clonotype turned up many times. The chain carries TRBV20-1 and TRBJ1-5; D is ambiguous. V lost 0 bases to trimming and J lost 1 base, with 7 bases between them. The CDR3 has 14 residues. CDR1 DFQATT and CDR2 SNEGSKA come from the germline V gene (reference sequence). This CDR3 is CSARDPQSNQPQHF. The CDR3 DNA follows: TGCAGTGCTAGAGATCCACAGAGCAATCAGCCCCAGCATTTT.

This clonotype was seen a few times. This chain uses TRBV12-3 or TRBV12-4 with TRBJ1-5; D is unresolved. The CDR3 is 16 residues long. The V end lost 1 base, the J end lost 6 bases, and 16 bases lay between the germline ends. CDR3: CASSLGAMGVGQPQHF. CDR3 in DNA: TGTGCCAGCAGTTTAGGCGCGATGGGAGTGGGTCAGCCCCAGCATTTT.

As for this clonotype: A much larger clone sits a single nucleotide away, making a read error possible. V gene TRBV5-1 combines with J gene TRBJ2-7; tentative D call: TRBD1 (6 bases). The CDR3 is 14 amino acids. Germline CDR1 and CDR2: SGHRS and YFSETQ. Between the trimmed V and J ends, which lost 3 bases and 2 bases, there was a span of 12 bases. CDR3 nucleotide sequence: TGCGCCAGCAGCTGGGACACGGTGGCCTACGAGCAGTACTTC. This translates into CASSWDTVAYEQYF.

This clonotype appeared many times. Here the CDR3 reads CASSAQLLVNEQFF. The DNA for the CDR3 is TGTGCCAGCAGCGCCCAACTCCTAGTTAATGAGCAGTTCTTC. The chain combines TRBV7-2 with TRBJ2-1; the D is unclear. CDR1 SGHTA and CDR2 FQGNSA come from the germline V gene. V was shortened by 5 bases and J by 7 bases, with 15 bases between the two germline ends. The CDR3 consists of 14 residues.

This clonotype was seen a few times. The CDR3 nucleotides are TGTGCCAGCAGTGGCTCCGGGACTAGCAGGACCTACAATGAGCAGTTCTTC. It codes for CASSGSGTSRTYNEQFF. The chain carries TRBV12-3 or TRBV12-4 and TRBJ2-1; 9 bases are shared with TRBD2. The CDR3 has 17 amino acids. V shed 5 bases and J 2 bases; nucleotides not matched to a gene: 10.

Many counts were recorded for this clonotype. The chain recombines TRBV10-3 with TRBJ2-3; 12 bases line up with TRBD2. There are 16 residues in the CDR3. Germline V CDR1 and CDR2: ENHRY, SYGVKD. With 11 bases clipped from V and 4 bases from J, the junction kept 13 bases outside the gene matches. The CDR3 region is CALRPGLAGPSDTQYF. The CDR3 nucleotides read TGTGCCCTGAGACCGGGACTAGCGGGCCCGTCAGATACGCAGTATTTT.

Ten or more counts support this clonotype. CDR3 DNA sequence: TGCGCCAGCAGCCATGCTGGTTTCGGGACGGGAGTCGGAGACACTGAAGCTTTCTTT. Amino acids: CASSHAGFGTGVGDTEAFF. This chain uses TRBV5-1 with TRBJ1-1; maybe TRBD1 (5 bases). The CDR3 is 19 residues long. The germline V and J ends were trimmed by 4 bases and 3 bases, with 28 bases remaining between them. The germline gives CDR1 SGHRS, CDR2 YFSETQ. The whole variable domain, remainder taken from reference TRBV5-1 and TRBJ1-1, is KAGVTQTPRYLIKTRGQQVTLSCSPISGHRSVSWYQQTPGQGLQFLFEYFSETQRNKGNFPGRFSGRQFSNSRSEMNVSTLELGDSALYLCASSHAGFGTGVGDTEAFFGQGTRLTVV.

This clonotype was counted only a few times. The V call is TRBV5-1, the J call TRBJ1-2, with D tentatively TRBD1 (5 bases). Germline values: CDR1 SGHRS, CDR2 YFSETQ. V was trimmed by 0 bases and J by 2 bases, leaving 11 bases between them. The CDR3 is made up of 15 amino acids. CDR3 sequence reads: CASSLETGGNYGYTF. The CDR3 DNA follows: TGCGCCAGCAGCTTGGAGACGGGGGGAAACTATGGCTACACCTTC.

In this sample, this clonotype turned up once. The chain is built from TRBV20-1 and TRBJ2-5; 15 positions match TRBD2. V was clipped by 5 bases and J by 5 bases; unmatched bases: 9. The CDR3 has 16 residues. Germline values: CDR1 DFQATT, CDR2 SNEGSKA (reference sequence). CDR3 coding DNA: TGCAGTGCTGCCGGGACTAGCGGGAGGAACGGGGAGACCCAGTACTTC. As protein: CSAAGTSGRNGETQYF.

The chain employs TRBV2 and TRBJ1-1; D remains ambiguous. CDR1 and CDR2 (germline): SNHLY, FYNNEI. V shed 3 bases and J shed 4 bases, with 9 bases lying between them. The CDR3 totals 13 residues. CDR3 amino acids: CASSDRRATEAFF. As DNA, the CDR3 is TGTGCCAGCAGTGATCGTAGGGCCACTGAAGCTTTCTTT.

This clonotype was counted at least ten times. V and J are TRBV15 and TRBJ1-4; unclear D gene. Trimming shortened V by 3 bases and J by 4 bases, and 9 bases separated the two germline ends. The germline gives CDR1 LNHNV, CDR2 YYDKDF (reference sequence). This CDR3 contains 14 residues. CDR3 DNA sequence: TGTGCCACCAGCAGGACGGCTAGTAATGAAAAACTGTTTTTT. Its protein is CATSRTASNEKLFF.